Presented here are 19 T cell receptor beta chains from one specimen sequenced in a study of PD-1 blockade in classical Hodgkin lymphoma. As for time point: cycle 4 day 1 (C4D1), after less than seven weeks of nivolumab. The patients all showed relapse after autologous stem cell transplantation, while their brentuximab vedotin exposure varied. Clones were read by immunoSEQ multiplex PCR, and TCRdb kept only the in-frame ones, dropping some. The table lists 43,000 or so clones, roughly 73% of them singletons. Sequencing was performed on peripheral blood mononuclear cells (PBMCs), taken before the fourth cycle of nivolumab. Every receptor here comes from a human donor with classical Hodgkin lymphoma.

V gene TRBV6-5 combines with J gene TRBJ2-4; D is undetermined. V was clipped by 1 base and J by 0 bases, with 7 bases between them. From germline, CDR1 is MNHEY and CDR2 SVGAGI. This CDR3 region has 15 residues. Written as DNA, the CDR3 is TGTGCCAGCAGTTACTGGCACGGAGCCAAAAACATTCAGTACTTC. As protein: CASSYWHGAKNIQYF.

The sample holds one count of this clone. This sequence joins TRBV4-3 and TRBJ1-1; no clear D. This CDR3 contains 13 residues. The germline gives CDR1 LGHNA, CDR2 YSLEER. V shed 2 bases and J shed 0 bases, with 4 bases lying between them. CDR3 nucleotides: TGCGCCAGCAGCCAACAGATGAACACTGAAGCTTTCTTT. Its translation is CASSQQMNTEAFF.

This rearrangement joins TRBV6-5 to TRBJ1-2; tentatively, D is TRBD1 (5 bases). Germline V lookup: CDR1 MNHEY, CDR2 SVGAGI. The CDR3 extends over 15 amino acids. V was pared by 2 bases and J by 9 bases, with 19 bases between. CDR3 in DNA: TGTGCCAGCAGTTACACCGGGATGGGGGACGGACGCTACACCTTC. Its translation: CASSYTGMGDGRYTF.

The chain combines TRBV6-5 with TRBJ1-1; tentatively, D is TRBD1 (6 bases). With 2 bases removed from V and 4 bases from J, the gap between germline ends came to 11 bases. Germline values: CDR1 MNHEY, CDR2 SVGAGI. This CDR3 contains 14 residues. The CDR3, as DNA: TGTGCCAGCAGTTACCAACAGGGAGGCACTGAAGCTTTCTTT. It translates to CASSYQQGGTEAFF.

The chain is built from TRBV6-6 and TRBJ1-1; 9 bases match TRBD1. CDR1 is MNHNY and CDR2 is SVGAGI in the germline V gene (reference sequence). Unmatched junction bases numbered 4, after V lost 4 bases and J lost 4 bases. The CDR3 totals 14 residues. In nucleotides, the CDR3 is TGTGCCAGCAGTTTACAGGGGGCGGGCACTGAAGCTTTCTTT. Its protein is CASSLQGAGTEAFF.

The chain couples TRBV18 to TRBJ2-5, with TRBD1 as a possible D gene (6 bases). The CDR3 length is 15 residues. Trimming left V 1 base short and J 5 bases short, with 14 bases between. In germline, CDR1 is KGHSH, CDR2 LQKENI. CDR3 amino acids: CASSPRAGAGETQYF. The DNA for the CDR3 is TGTGCCAGCTCACCACGCGCAGGGGCAGGGGAGACCCAGTACTTC.

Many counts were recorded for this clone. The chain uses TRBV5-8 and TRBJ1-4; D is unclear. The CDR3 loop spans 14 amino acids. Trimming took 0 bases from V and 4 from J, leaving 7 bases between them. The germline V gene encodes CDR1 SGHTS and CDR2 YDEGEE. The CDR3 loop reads CASSLDNDNEKLFF. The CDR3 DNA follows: TGTGCCAGCAGCTTGGACAACGATAATGAAAAACTGTTTTTT.

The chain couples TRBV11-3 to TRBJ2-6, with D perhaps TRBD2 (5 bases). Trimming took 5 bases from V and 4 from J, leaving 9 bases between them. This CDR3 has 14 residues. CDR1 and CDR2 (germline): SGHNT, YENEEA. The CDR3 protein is CASSTPGGANVLTF. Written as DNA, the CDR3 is TGTGCCAGCAGCACTCCGGGAGGGGCCAACGTCCTGACTTTC.

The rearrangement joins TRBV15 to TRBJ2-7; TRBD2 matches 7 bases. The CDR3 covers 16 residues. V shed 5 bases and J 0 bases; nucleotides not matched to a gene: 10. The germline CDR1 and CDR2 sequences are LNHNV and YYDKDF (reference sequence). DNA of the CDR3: TGTGCCACCAGCCGCCTGCCGGGGGGAAGCTCCTACGAGCAGTACTTC. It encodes CATSRLPGGSSYEQYF.

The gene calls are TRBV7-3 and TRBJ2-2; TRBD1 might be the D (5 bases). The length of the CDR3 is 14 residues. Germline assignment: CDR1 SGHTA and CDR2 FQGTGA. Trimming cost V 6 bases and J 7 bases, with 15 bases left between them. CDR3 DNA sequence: TGTGCCAGCAGGCTTACTTGGGGCGACGGGGAGCTGTTTTTT. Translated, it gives CASRLTWGDGELFF.

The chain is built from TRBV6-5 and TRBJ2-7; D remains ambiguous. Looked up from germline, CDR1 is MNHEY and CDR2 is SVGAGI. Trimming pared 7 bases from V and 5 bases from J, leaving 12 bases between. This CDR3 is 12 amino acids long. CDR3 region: CASTSPSDEQYF. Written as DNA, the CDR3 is TGTGCCAGCACCTCCCCGAGCGACGAGCAGTACTTC.

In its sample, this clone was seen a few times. DNA of the CDR3: TGTGCCAGCAGCTTAGATCTGGACGAGCAGTACTTC. Translation gives CASSLDLDEQYF. The J gene is TRBJ2-7, the V gene TRBV7-2; D gene unclear. This CDR3 is built from 12 residues. V was trimmed by 1 base and J by 5 bases, leaving 6 bases between them. Germline V gene data show CDR1 as SGHTA and CDR2 as FQGNSA.

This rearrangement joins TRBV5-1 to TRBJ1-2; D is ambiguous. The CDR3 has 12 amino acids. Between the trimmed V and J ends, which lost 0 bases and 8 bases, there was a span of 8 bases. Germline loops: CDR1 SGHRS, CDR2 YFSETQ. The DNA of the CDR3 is TGCGCCAGCAGCTTGGATCTGTCAGGCTACACCTTC. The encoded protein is CASSLDLSGYTF.

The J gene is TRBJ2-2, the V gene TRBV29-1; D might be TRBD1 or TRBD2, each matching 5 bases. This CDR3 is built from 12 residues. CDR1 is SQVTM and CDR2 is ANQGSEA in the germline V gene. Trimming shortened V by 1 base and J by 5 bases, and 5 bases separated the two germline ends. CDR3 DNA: TGCAGCGTTGAAGGGGGGACCGGGGAGCTGTTTTTT. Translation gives CSVEGGTGELFF.

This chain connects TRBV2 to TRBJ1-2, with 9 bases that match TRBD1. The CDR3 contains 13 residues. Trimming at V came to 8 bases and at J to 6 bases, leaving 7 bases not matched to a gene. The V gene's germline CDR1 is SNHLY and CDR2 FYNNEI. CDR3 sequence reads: CASLRDRADGYTF. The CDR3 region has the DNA TGTGCCAGCCTCCGGGACAGGGCAGATGGCTACACCTTC.

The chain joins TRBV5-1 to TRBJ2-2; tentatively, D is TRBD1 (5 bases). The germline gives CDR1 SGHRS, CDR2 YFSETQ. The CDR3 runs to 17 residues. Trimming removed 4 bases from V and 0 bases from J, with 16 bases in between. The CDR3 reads CASSPATGVTNTGELFF. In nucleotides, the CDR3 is TGCGCCAGCAGCCCGGCCACAGGAGTCACGAACACCGGGGAGCTGTTTTTT.

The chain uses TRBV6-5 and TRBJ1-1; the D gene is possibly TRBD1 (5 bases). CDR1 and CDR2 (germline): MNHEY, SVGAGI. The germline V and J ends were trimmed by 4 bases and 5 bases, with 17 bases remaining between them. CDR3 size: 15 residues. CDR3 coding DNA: TGTGCCAGCAGTTCGGGACTCGGGAGGGGTACTGAAGCTTTCTTT. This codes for CASSSGLGRGTEAFF.

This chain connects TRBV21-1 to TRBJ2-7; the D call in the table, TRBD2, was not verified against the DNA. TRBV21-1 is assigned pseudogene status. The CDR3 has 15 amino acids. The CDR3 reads CASSKGAGGPHEQYF. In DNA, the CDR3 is TGTGCCAGCAGCAAAGGAGCGGGGGGGCCCCACGAGCAGTACTTC.

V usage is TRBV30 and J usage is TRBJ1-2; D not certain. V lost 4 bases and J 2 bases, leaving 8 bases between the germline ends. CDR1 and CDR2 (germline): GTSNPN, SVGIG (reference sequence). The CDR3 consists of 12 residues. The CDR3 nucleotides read TGTGCCTGGAATGTAGGGAACTATGGCTACACCTTC. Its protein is CAWNVGNYGYTF.